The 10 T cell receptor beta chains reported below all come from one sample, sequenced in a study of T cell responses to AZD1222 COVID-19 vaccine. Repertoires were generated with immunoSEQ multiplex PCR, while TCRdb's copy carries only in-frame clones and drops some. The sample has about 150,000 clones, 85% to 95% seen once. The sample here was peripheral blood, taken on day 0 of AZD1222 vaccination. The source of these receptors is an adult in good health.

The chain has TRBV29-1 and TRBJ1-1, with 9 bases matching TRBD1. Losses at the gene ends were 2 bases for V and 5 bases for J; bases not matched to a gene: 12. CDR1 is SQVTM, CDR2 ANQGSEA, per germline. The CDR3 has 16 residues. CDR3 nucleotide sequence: TGCAGCGTTGAATCGTGGGGACAGGGAAGCGGGACTGAAGCTTTCTTT. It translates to CSVESWGQGSGTEAFF.

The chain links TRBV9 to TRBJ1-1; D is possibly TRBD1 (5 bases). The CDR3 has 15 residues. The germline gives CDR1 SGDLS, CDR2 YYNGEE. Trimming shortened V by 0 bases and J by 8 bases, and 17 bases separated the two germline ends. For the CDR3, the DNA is TGTGCCAGCAGCGTAGATTTAAGAGGGACGTCCGAAGCTTTCTTT. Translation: CASSVDLRGTSEAFF.

The CDR3 nucleotides read TGTGCCAGCAGTTGGCAGACAGTTCGAGATACGCAGTATTTT. The encoded protein is CASSWQTVRDTQYF. The V call is TRBV27, the J call TRBJ2-3, with D possibly being TRBD1 (5 bases). This CDR3 has 14 amino acids. CDR1 MNHEY and CDR2 SMNVEV come from the germline V gene (reference sequence). The V and J ends lost 4 bases and 5 bases respectively, with 13 bases between them.

CDR3 protein: CASSSSGFSSYEQYF. The CDR3 coding sequence is TGTGCCAGCAGCTCGAGCGGGTTTAGCTCCTACGAGCAGTACTTC. The J gene is TRBJ2-7, the V gene TRBV7-2; weak D call: TRBD2 (6 bases). V lost 4 bases and J lost 0, with 13 bases in between. The germline CDR1 and CDR2 sequences are SGHTA and FQGNSA. The CDR3 extends over 15 amino acids.

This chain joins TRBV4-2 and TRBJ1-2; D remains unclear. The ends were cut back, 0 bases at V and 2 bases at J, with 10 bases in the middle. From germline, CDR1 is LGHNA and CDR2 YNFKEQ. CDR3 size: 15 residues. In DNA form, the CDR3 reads TGTGCCAGCAGCCAAGATCCGGCAGACAACTATGGCTACACCTTC. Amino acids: CASSQDPADNYGYTF.

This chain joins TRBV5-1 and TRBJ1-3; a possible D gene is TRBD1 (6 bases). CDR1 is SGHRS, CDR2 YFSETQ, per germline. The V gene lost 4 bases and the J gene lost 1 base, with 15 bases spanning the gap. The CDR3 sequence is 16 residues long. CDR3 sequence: CASSPGQMISGNTIYF. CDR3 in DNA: TGCGCCAGCAGCCCAGGACAGATGATTTCTGGAAACACCATATATTTT.

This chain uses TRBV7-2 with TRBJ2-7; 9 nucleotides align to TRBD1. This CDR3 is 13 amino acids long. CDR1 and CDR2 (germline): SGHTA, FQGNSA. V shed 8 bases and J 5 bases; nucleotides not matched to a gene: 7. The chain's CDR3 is CASREQGADEQYF. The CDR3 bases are TGTGCCAGCCGAGAACAGGGGGCGGACGAGCAGTACTTC.

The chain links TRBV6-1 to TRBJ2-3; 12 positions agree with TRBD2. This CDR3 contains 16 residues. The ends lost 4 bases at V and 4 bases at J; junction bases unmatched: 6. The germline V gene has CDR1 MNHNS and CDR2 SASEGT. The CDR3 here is CASSVWTSGVPDTQYF. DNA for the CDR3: TGTGCCAGCAGTGTATGGACTAGCGGGGTCCCAGATACGCAGTATTTT.

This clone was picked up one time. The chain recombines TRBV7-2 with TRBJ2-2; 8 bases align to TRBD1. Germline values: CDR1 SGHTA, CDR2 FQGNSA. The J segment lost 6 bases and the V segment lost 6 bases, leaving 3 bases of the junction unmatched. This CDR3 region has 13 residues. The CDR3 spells CASRTGVSGELFF. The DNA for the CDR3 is TGTGCCAGCAGGACAGGGGTCTCCGGGGAGCTGTTTTTT.

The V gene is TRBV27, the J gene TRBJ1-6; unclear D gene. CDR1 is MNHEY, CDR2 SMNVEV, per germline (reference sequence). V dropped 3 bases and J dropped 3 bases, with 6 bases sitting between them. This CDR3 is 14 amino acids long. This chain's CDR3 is CASSLRSYNSPLHF. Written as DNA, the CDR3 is TGTGCCAGCAGTTTGCGCAGCTATAATTCACCCCTCCACTTT.